The 3 T cell receptor beta chains in this list originate from one sample, sequenced in a study of vaccination effects on CD4 cells after COVID-19 (dated by TCRdb to 2021 to 2024). These TCRs' antigens remain unknown. The library relied on the immunoSEQ multiplex PCR assay. TCRdb mirrors the immuneACCESS table, restricted to in-frame sequences. Some clones are absent from its copies; in checked studies, under half trace to an unresolved V gene, and the reason for the others is unknown. The sample yields tens of thousands of clones; roughly 80% were counted once. The ten largest account for approximately 2.4% of the sample. After around 10 days of culture, CD4+ T cells were isolated with the EasySep CD4+ T cell isolation kit. Two doses of either the BNT162b2 or the mRNA-1273 mRNA SARS-CoV-2 vaccine were administered to participants. Sequences were derived from CD4+ T cells from PBMCs cultured without peptide, sampled after COVID-19 vaccination. These receptors were taken from a human donor who received a COVID-19 vaccine.

This clone was seen a single time. The chain carries TRBV3-1 (or the pseudogene TRBV3-2) and TRBJ2-5; TRBD2 agrees at 14 bases. The length of the CDR3 is 16 residues. CDR1 is LGHDT, CDR2 YNNKEL, per germline (reference sequence). J was trimmed by 5 bases and V by 4 bases; bases with no gene match: 6. This CDR3 reads CASSLRLAGGMETQYF. Written as DNA, the CDR3 is TGTGCCAGCAGCCTTCGACTAGCGGGGGGGATGGAGACCCAGTACTTC.

This clone has just a few counts. The CDR3 coding sequence is TGTGCCACCAGCAGAGTCCCTAGTGAAAAACTGTTTTTT. Translated, it gives CATSRVPSEKLFF. This chain joins TRBV15 and TRBJ1-4, with unresolved D. CDR1 is LNHNV, CDR2 YYDKDF, per germline (reference sequence). With 1 base removed from V and 7 bases from J, the gap between germline ends came to 7 bases. The CDR3 is made up of 13 amino acids.

There are a few counts of this clone. The V gene is TRBV20-1, the J gene TRBJ1-2; D is perhaps TRBD1 (5 bases). This CDR3 is built from 10 residues. Per germline, CDR1 DFQATT and CDR2 SNEGSKA (reference sequence). The CDR3 loop is CGTFNYGYTF. DNA for the CDR3: TGCGGGACTTTTAACTATGGCTACACCTTC.